This T cell receptor beta chain is from a study of identical twins. General study points: For monozygotic twins, models underestimated out-of-frame TCR alpha sharing.

Every one of the donors was a healthy Caucasian. This clonotype was seen only a few times. No antigen is known for it. TCRdb analysed the 5' RACE reads with MiXCR anew, one entry per CDR3 protein. The table records fewer than 900,000 distinct CDR3 sequences, 21% of them present only once. The same data also contributed to another study, on T cells expressing NK-cell markers.

Sequencing input: PBMCs. The receptor comes from a woman younger than 30 in good health.

CDR3 sequence: CASSPRTSQGEQYF. CDR3 nucleotide sequence: TGTGCCAGCAGCCCAAGGACTAGTCAGGGCGAGCAGTACTTC. V usage is TRBV9 and J usage is TRBJ2-7; 7 bases are a match to TRBD2. The ends lost 4 bases at V and 6 bases at J; junction bases unmatched: 10. CDR3 length: 14 amino acids. Germline-derived CDR1 and CDR2 are SGDLS and YYNGEE.